Below are 21 T cell receptor beta chains sequenced from a single sample in a study of CD8+ T cells in alopecia areata. RNA was isolated and reverse transcribed to cDNA, the sequencing template. Using immunoSEQ multiplex PCR, the repertoire was profiled, and TCRdb retains in-frame clones only, with some absent. Here the sample spans some 200,000 clones, roughly 60% being singletons. As to treatment: oral pan-JAK inhibitor, 5-10 mg twice daily. The sequences come from CD4+ T cells sorted from blood, collected at week 24, from a patient treated with tofacitinib. The receptors stem from a human donor with alopecia areata.

The chain carries TRBV27 and TRBJ2-4, with D perhaps assigned TRBD1 or TRBD2 (5 bases each). The CDR3 contains 16 residues. V shed 4 bases and J shed 2 bases, with 15 bases lying between them. The germline V gene encodes CDR1 MNHEY and CDR2 SMNVEV (reference sequence). The CDR3 reads CASSSSSWGTKNIQYF. The CDR3 bases are TGTGCCAGCAGTTCATCATCCTGGGGGACCAAAAACATTCAGTACTTC.

CDR3 amino acids: CASSFGDAIAKNIQYF. CDR3 DNA sequence: TGCGCCAGCAGCTTTGGCGATGCCATAGCCAAAAACATTCAGTACTTC. V gene TRBV5-1 combines with J gene TRBJ2-4, with unresolved D. The CDR3 runs to 16 residues. Germline CDR1 SGHRS, CDR2 YFSETQ. Trimming cost V 2 bases and J 0 bases, with 12 bases left between them.

The J gene is TRBJ1-2, the V gene TRBV2; 10 bases map to TRBD1. CDR1 is SNHLY, CDR2 FYNNEI, per germline. The CDR3 covers 14 residues. The V gene end was trimmed by 6 bases and the J gene end by 4 bases; junction bases not matched to a gene: 5. CDR3 bases: TGTGCCAGCAGCCGGACAGGGGGATCCTATGGCTACACCTTC. Translation: CASSRTGGSYGYTF.

The chain links TRBV2 to TRBJ2-6; D remains unclear. The CDR3 is 15 residues long. V lost 6 bases, J lost 2 bases, and 11 bases lay in between. Germline CDR1 SNHLY, CDR2 FYNNEI. The CDR3 bases are TGTGCCAGCAGCGGAGACATTACTGGGGCCAACGTCCTGACTTTC. Translated: CASSGDITGANVLTF.

The CDR3 nucleotides read TGTGCCATCAGTGAGTCACAGGGGGCATCTCCTCAGCCCCAGCATTTT. Translated, it gives CAISESQGASPQPQHF. The V gene is TRBV10-3, the J gene TRBJ1-5; 9 bases are a match to TRBD1. In germline, CDR1 is ENHRY, CDR2 SYGVKD. With 0 bases clipped from V and 6 bases from J, the junction kept 6 bases outside the gene matches. CDR3 size: 16 residues.

This chain uses TRBV5-6 with TRBJ2-5; the D is unclear. This CDR3 is built from 13 residues. CDR1 is SGHDT and CDR2 is YYEEEE in the germline V gene. Deletions cut 0 bases from V and 5 bases from J, with 8 bases between. The CDR3 is CASSLENVETQYF. CDR3 nucleotide sequence: TGTGCCAGCAGCTTGGAGAATGTGGAGACCCAGTACTTC.

The rearrangement joins TRBV4-3 to TRBJ2-2; D perhaps matches TRBD1 (6 bases). The CDR3 length is 14 residues. CDR1 and CDR2 (germline): LGHNA, YSLEER. The ends were cut back, 5 bases at V and 4 bases at J, with 11 bases in the middle. CDR3 DNA: TGCGCCAGCAGCTCGGACAGTTTCACCGGGGAGCTGTTTTTT. It specifies CASSSDSFTGELFF.

This clone was detected a few times. This rearrangement joins TRBV15 to TRBJ2-6; the D is unclear. The CDR3 extends over 15 amino acids. Germline V gives CDR1 LNHNV, CDR2 YYDKDF (reference sequence). Between the trimmed V and J ends, which lost 0 bases and 1 base, there was a span of 4 bases. CDR3 nucleotides: TGTGCCACCAGCAGAGATCGATCTGGGGCCAACGTCCTGACTTTC. Residues: CATSRDRSGANVLTF.

This chain uses TRBV28 with TRBJ2-4; tentative D call: TRBD2 (7 bases). CDR1 and CDR2 (germline): MDHEN, SYDVKM. Trimming removed 3 bases at V and 5 bases at J, with 20 bases between. The CDR3 extends over 17 amino acids. As DNA, the CDR3 is TGTGCCAGCAGTTTGGGGGGGCGGCGTGCGCTTCAAAACATTCAGTACTTC. It specifies CASSLGGRRALQNIQYF.

As to this clone: At one boundary the junction diverges from the germline segment, which might be a read error. The chain combines TRBV28 with TRBJ2-5; TRBD2 aligns across 7 bases. The germline CDR1 and CDR2 sequences are MDHEN and SYDVKM. This CDR3 has 15 residues. The CDR3, as DNA: TGTGCCAGCAGTTTAAGGGTTGGGAGGGGAGAGACCCAGCACTTC. This translates into CASSLRVGRGETQHF.

The chain is built from TRBV10-3 and TRBJ2-2; D is perhaps TRBD2 (6 bases). Germline-derived CDR1 and CDR2 are ENHRY and SYGVKD. The CDR3 totals 16 residues. Trimming removed 2 bases from V and 7 bases from J, with 17 bases in between. The CDR3 reads CAISEAGRLRVGELFF. In DNA form, the CDR3 reads TGTGCCATCAGTGAGGCGGGAAGGCTAAGAGTCGGGGAGCTGTTTTTT.

The genes are TRBV2 and TRBJ1-1; 11 bases map to TRBD1. V was pared by 8 bases and J by 3 bases, with 8 bases of the junction left unmatched. This CDR3 has 15 residues. Germline-derived CDR1 and CDR2 are SNHLY and FYNNEI. CDR3 amino acids: CASQGTGGKDTEAFF. In DNA form, the CDR3 reads TGTGCCAGCCAGGGGACAGGGGGTAAGGACACTGAAGCTTTCTTT.

This clone was picked up a small number of times. The rearrangement uses TRBV18 and TRBJ1-1, with TRBD1 matching over 8 bases. CDR1 is KGHSH, CDR2 LQKENI, per germline. This CDR3 spans 15 amino acids. V was clipped by 0 bases and J by 1 base; unmatched bases: 1. The CDR3 DNA is TGTGCCAGCTCACCACCGACAGGGGCGAACACTGAAGCTTTCTTT. Amino acid sequence: CASSPPTGANTEAFF.

V and J are TRBV28 and TRBJ2-3, with TRBD1 matching over 9 bases. The CDR3 totals 16 residues. Germline V gives CDR1 MDHEN, CDR2 SYDVKM. With 5 bases clipped from V and 4 bases from J, the junction kept 10 bases outside the gene matches. The DNA of the CDR3 is TGTGCCAGCAGTGCCGGGACAGGGCATAACTCAGATACGCAGTATTTT. Residues: CASSAGTGHNSDTQYF. The full variable domain, in which reference TRBV28 and TRBJ2-3 provide the parts outside the CDR3, is DVKVTQSSRYLVKRTGEKVFLECVQDMDHENMFWYRQDPGLGLRLIYFSYDVKMKEKGDIPEGYSVSREKKERFSLILESASTNQTSMYLCASSAGTGHNSDTQYFGPGTRLTVL.

This clone was counted only a few times. The chain couples TRBV6-1 to TRBJ2-7, with TRBD1 as a possible D gene (6 bases). The ends were cut back, 11 bases at V and 3 bases at J, with 17 bases in the middle. The CDR3 totals 13 residues. Germline V lookup: CDR1 MNHNS, CDR2 SASEGT. As DNA, the CDR3 is TGTGCCGCCCAGGGGCGGGCTGGCTACGAGCAGTACTTC. It yields the protein CAAQGRAGYEQYF.

This clone occurred once. CDR3: CILGHRGHRNEKLFF. CDR3 bases: TGCATCCTGGGGCACAGGGGGCACCGTAATGAAAAACTGTTTTTT. J is TRBJ1-4 and V is TRBV29-1; 9 positions match TRBD1. Germline values: CDR1 SQVTM, CDR2 ANQGSEA. This CDR3 region has 15 residues.

The rearrangement links TRBV6-6 to TRBJ1-2; D call uncertain. The V gene's germline CDR1 is MNHNY and CDR2 SVGAGI (reference sequence). The CDR3 consists of 12 residues. V dropped 6 bases and J dropped 4 bases, with 9 bases sitting between them. The CDR3 here is CASRLERYGYTF. The DNA of the CDR3 is TGTGCCAGCAGACTCGAACGCTATGGCTACACCTTC.

This chain connects TRBV18 to TRBJ1-5; 8 nucleotides match TRBD1. Trimming removed 3 bases from V and 3 bases from J; junction bases left unmatched: 7. The CDR3 is 16 amino acids. Germline-derived CDR1 and CDR2 are KGHSH and LQKENI. The CDR3 DNA sequence: TGTGCCAGCTCACCGGGGACAGGCGGTGTCAATCAGCCCCAGCATTTT. Encoded protein: CASSPGTGGVNQPQHF.

This clone showed up many times. J is TRBJ1-2 and V is TRBV27; 7 bases map to TRBD1. This CDR3 is built from 17 residues. The junction had 17 bases not matched to a gene; V was cut back by 3 bases and J by 7 bases. The germline V gene has CDR1 MNHEY and CDR2 SMNVEV (reference sequence). Written as DNA, the CDR3 is TGTGCCAGCAGTTTCACGCCCAGGATGACAGGGCATCGTGGCTACACCTTC. Its protein is CASSFTPRMTGHRGYTF.

The V gene is TRBV30, the J gene TRBJ2-5; D gene ambiguous. Per the germline V gene, CDR1 is GTSNPN and CDR2 is SVGIG (reference sequence). This CDR3 has 12 residues. Trimming left V 8 bases short and J 5 bases short, with 15 bases between. CDR3 sequence reads: CARNGEWETQYF. Written as DNA, the CDR3 is TGTGCCCGGAATGGGGAATGGGAGACCCAGTACTTC.

This clone has only a few counts. The rearrangement uses TRBV30 and TRBJ1-2; D may be TRBD1 (6 bases). The ends were cut back, 4 bases at V and 0 bases at J, with 9 bases in the middle. The CDR3 extends over 13 amino acids. CDR1 and CDR2 (germline): GTSNPN, SVGIG (reference sequence). The CDR3 DNA reads TGTGCCTGGAAAGGACAGTCTAACTATGGCTACACCTTC. It codes for CAWKGQSNYGYTF.